The 29 T cell receptor beta chains below were found in one sample sequenced in a study of T cell repertoires in cytomegalovirus infection. No antigen has been identified for these receptors. TCRdb redid the calling of the reads with MiXCR, one entry per CDR3 protein. The sample has 80,000 to 95,000 distinct CDR3 sequences, 25% to 35% seen once. The material sequenced was CD8+ T cells from cultured PBMCs, taken from culture after CMV antigen stimulation. The source of these receptors is a human donor in good health (CMV status not recorded). Some clones in this sample may be carry-over from other donors' samples.

The V gene is TRBV6-5, the J gene TRBJ2-7, with a weak D call TRBD1 (6 bases). The CDR3 covers 14 residues. The germline V gene has CDR1 MNHEY and CDR2 SVGAGI. Trimming took off 6 bases at V and 3 bases at J, with 15 bases between the two ends. The CDR3 DNA sequence: TGTGCCAGCAGCGAGGGCAGGGGTGACTACGAGCAGTACTTC. It yields the protein CASSEGRGDYEQYF.

The CDR3 region is CASSTWESMNTEAFF. In nucleotides, the CDR3 is TGTGCCAGCAGTACATGGGAGAGCATGAACACTGAAGCTTTCTTT. The rearrangement links TRBV27 to TRBJ1-1; no definite D call. Germline CDR1 and CDR2: MNHEY and SMNVEV (reference sequence). The CDR3 contains 15 residues. V dropped 5 bases and J dropped 0 bases, with 13 bases sitting between them.

Only a few counts were recorded for this clonotype. The chain is built from TRBV7-6 and TRBJ2-5; D may be TRBD1 or TRBD2 (6 bases each). This CDR3 has 13 amino acids. Trimming removed 3 bases from V and 5 bases from J, with 10 bases in between. The germline V gene encodes CDR1 SGHVS and CDR2 FNYEAQ. The CDR3 reads CASSFGGWETQYF. In DNA form, the CDR3 reads TGTGCCAGCAGCTTCGGGGGCTGGGAGACCCAGTACTTC. Complete variable domain (other parts from reference TRBV7-6 and TRBJ2-5): GAGVSQSPRYKVTKRGQDVALRCDPISGHVSLYWYRQALGQGPEFLTYFNYEAQQDKSGLPNDRFSAERPEGSISTLTIQRTEQRDSAMYRCASSFGGWETQYFGPGTRLLVL.

The chain carries TRBV3-1 and TRBJ2-2, with 8 bases lining up with TRBD2. The germline CDR1 and CDR2 sequences are LGHDT and YNNKEL (reference sequence). This CDR3 spans 17 amino acids. Unmatched junction bases numbered 10, after V lost 1 base and J lost 6 bases. This chain's CDR3 is CASSQVKTRAGAGELFF. The CDR3 DNA follows: TGTGCCAGCAGCCAAGTCAAGACCCGAGCGGGGGCCGGGGAGCTGTTTTTT.

The chain carries TRBV20-1 and TRBJ2-2; TRBD1 aligns across 8 bases. V trimming: 2 bases; J trimming: 9 bases; junction bases outside the gene matches: 8. Germline CDR1 DFQATT, CDR2 SNEGSKA (reference sequence). CDR3 length equals 14 residues. CDR3 protein: CSARIGQGTRELFF. In nucleotides, the CDR3 is TGCAGTGCTAGAATCGGACAGGGAACGCGGGAGCTGTTTTTT.

This clonotype was seen many times. The chain has TRBV6-2 or TRBV6-3 and TRBJ2-1, with D possibly TRBD1 on 6 matching bases. V lost 6 bases and J 6 bases, leaving 12 bases between the germline ends. The length of the CDR3 is 13 residues. Germline V gene sequence: CDR1 MNHEY, CDR2 SVGEGT. This CDR3 reads CASSNQGINEQFF. The CDR3 DNA is TGTGCCAGCAGCAACCAGGGGATCAATGAGCAGTTCTTC.

This clonotype has a handful of counts. The V call is TRBV5-4, the J call TRBJ2-2; tentatively, D is TRBD1 or TRBD2 (5 bases each). Germline assignment: CDR1 SGHNT and CDR2 YYREEE (reference sequence). Trimming shortened V by 0 bases and J by 1 base, and 13 bases separated the two germline ends. This CDR3 spans 17 amino acids. The DNA of the CDR3 is TGTGCCAGCAGCTTGGAGCCGGGACGGGAGAACACCGGGGAGCTGTTTTTT. As protein: CASSLEPGRENTGELFF.

This clonotype was observed a few times. V and J are TRBV7-9 and TRBJ1-2; unclear D gene. With 3 bases removed from V and 6 bases from J, the gap between germline ends came to 11 bases. Germline CDR1 is SEHNR and CDR2 is FQNEAQ (reference sequence). The CDR3 consists of 13 residues. CDR3 amino acids: CASSFGPSDGYTF. CDR3 sequence (DNA): TGTGCCAGCAGCTTTGGTCCAAGTGATGGCTACACCTTC.

This clonotype was detected many times. The rearrangement joins TRBV4-1 to TRBJ1-1; 7 bases agree with TRBD1. This CDR3 spans 13 amino acids. V was clipped by 4 bases and J by 7 bases; unmatched bases: 6. The germline CDR1 and CDR2 sequences are MGHRA and YSYEKL. DNA of the CDR3: TGCGCCAGCAGCCCACCAGGGGGGGGTGAAGCTTTCTTT. Protein product: CASSPPGGGEAFF.

The chain uses TRBV9 and TRBJ2-7; possibly TRBD1 for D (5 bases). The germline V and J ends were trimmed by 0 bases and 2 bases, with 12 bases remaining between them. CDR3 length equals 15 residues. Germline V CDR1 and CDR2: SGDLS, YYNGEE. The CDR3 spells CASSVEAGRAYEQYF. CDR3 DNA sequence: TGTGCCAGCAGCGTAGAAGCAGGGCGTGCCTACGAGCAGTACTTC.

This rearrangement joins TRBV4-2 to TRBJ2-7, with a possible D match to TRBD2 (6 bases). Deletions cut 7 bases from V and 7 bases from J, with 23 bases between. The CDR3 runs 15 residues. Germline V gene data show CDR1 as LGHNA and CDR2 as YNFKEQ. The CDR3 region has the DNA TGTGCCAGCACCCCAGGCGGGGCTCTACCGGGGGAGCAGTACTTC. It is translated as CASTPGGALPGEQYF.

The rearrangement uses TRBV4-1 and TRBJ2-7, with D unresolved. The germline V and J ends were trimmed by 0 bases and 6 bases, with 15 bases remaining between them. The length of the CDR3 is 15 residues. The germline V gene has CDR1 MGHRA and CDR2 YSYEKL. The CDR3 protein is CASSQDPRVWLEQYF. In DNA form, the CDR3 reads TGCGCCAGCAGCCAAGATCCCAGAGTTTGGCTCGAGCAGTACTTC.

The chain links TRBV14 to TRBJ2-2; D is ambiguous. This CDR3 has 14 amino acids. CDR1 SGHDN and CDR2 FVKESK come from the germline V gene. Deletions cut 2 bases from V and 6 bases from J, with 10 bases between. The CDR3: CASSQFHPAGELFF. The CDR3 DNA reads as TGTGCCAGCAGCCAATTTCATCCGGCCGGGGAGCTGTTTTTT.

V usage is TRBV4-3 and J usage is TRBJ1-1; 7 nucleotides agree with TRBD1. The CDR3 runs to 15 residues. From germline, CDR1 is LGHNA and CDR2 YSLEER. After removal of 5 bases from V and 2 bases from J, the junction contained 8 bases not matched to a gene. The CDR3 region is CASSWTGQTNTEAFF. Written as DNA, the CDR3 is TGCGCCAGCAGCTGGACGGGACAGACAAACACTGAAGCTTTCTTT.

The chain joins TRBV28 to TRBJ1-2; maybe TRBD1 (6 bases). Trimming stripped 10 bases from V and 4 bases from J, with 16 bases between. The CDR3 has 13 amino acids. From germline, CDR1 is MDHEN and CDR2 SYDVKM. This CDR3 reads CATRTADSYGYTF. For the CDR3, the DNA is TGTGCCACCCGGACAGCCGATAGCTATGGCTACACCTTC.

This clonotype was seen more than once but under ten times. This rearrangement joins TRBV20-1 to TRBJ2-2; D is perhaps TRBD1 (5 bases). Trimming removed 0 bases from V and 2 bases from J, with 7 bases in between. There are 14 residues in the CDR3. From germline, CDR1 is DFQATT and CDR2 SNEGSKA (reference sequence). This CDR3 is CSARDTGNTGELFF. The CDR3 nucleotides read TGCAGTGCTAGAGATACAGGAAACACCGGGGAGCTGTTTTTT.

This clonotype was counted at least ten times. This chain connects TRBV7-8 to TRBJ2-5; 7 nucleotides align to TRBD2. Germline lookup yields CDR1 SGHVS and CDR2 FQNEAQ. The junction had 8 bases not matched to a gene; V was cut back by 4 bases and J by 0 bases. The CDR3 has 16 residues. For the CDR3, the DNA is TGTGCCAGCAGCTCGGCGGCGGGGGTTCACCAAGAGACCCAGTACTTC. Residues: CASSSAAGVHQETQYF.

The table lists this clonotype with a few counts. The V and J genes are TRBV5-1 and TRBJ1-1; D might be TRBD1 (5 bases). Trimming took off 6 bases at V and 0 bases at J, with 12 bases between the two ends. Germline assignment: CDR1 SGHRS and CDR2 YFSETQ. The CDR3 contains 14 residues. The CDR3 DNA is TGCGCCAGCAATCTCTGGGGGATGAACACTGAAGCTTTCTTT. This encodes CASNLWGMNTEAFF. Full variable domain (rest looked up from reference TRBV5-1 and TRBJ1-1): KAGVTQTPRYLIKTRGQQVTLSCSPISGHRSVSWYQQTPGQGLQFLFEYFSETQRNKGNFPGRFSGRQFSNSRSEMNVSTLELGDSALYLCASNLWGMNTEAFFGQGTRLTVV.

This clonotype was seen many times. The CDR3 coding sequence is TGTGCCAGCAGCTGGGGGGCAGGGCGGGCCTACGAGCAGTACTTC. Its protein is CASSWGAGRAYEQYF. The V gene is TRBV7-8, the J gene TRBJ2-7, with D perhaps given as TRBD1 or TRBD2 (6 bases each). Looked up from germline, CDR1 is SGHVS and CDR2 is FQNEAQ. This CDR3 is built from 15 residues. Trimming left V 4 bases short and J 2 bases short, with 15 bases between.

The table lists this clonotype with many counts. This CDR3 is CASSQEWGTDTQYF. The DNA for the CDR3 is TGTGCCAGCAGCCAAGAGTGGGGAACAGATACGCAGTATTTT. The J gene is TRBJ2-3, the V gene TRBV4-2; D not certain. The germline V and J ends were trimmed by 0 bases and 3 bases, with 7 bases remaining between them. Germline lookup yields CDR1 LGHNA and CDR2 YNFKEQ. The CDR3 totals 14 residues.

V gene TRBV6-2 or TRBV6-3 combines with J gene TRBJ1-2, with TRBD1 matching 7 bases. With 4 bases clipped from V and 5 bases from J, the junction kept 10 bases outside the gene matches. This CDR3 is built from 15 residues. CDR1 is MNHEY and CDR2 is SVGEGT in the germline V gene. DNA of the CDR3: TGTGCCAGCAGTTCCCGGGACAGTCTACTTTATGGCTACACCTTC. Translating it yields CASSSRDSLLYGYTF.

V gene TRBV7-9 combines with J gene TRBJ2-7, with unresolved D. The CDR3 sequence is 13 residues long. From germline, CDR1 is SEHNR and CDR2 FQNEAQ (reference sequence). The V and J ends lost 2 bases and 3 bases respectively, with 8 bases between them. CDR3 in amino acids: CASSLTASYEQYF. The CDR3 DNA sequence: TGTGCCAGCAGCTTAACGGCCAGCTACGAGCAGTACTTC.

In this sample, this clonotype turned up a few times. The chain couples TRBV20-1 to TRBJ2-1; 7 bases map to TRBD2. J gave up 7 bases and V 0 bases, and 12 bases lay outside the gene matches. The CDR3 covers 16 residues. Germline assignment: CDR1 DFQATT and CDR2 SNEGSKA (reference sequence). CDR3 loop: CSARDWGGGGGNEQFF. As DNA, the CDR3 is TGCAGTGCTAGAGATTGGGGCGGGGGTGGGGGGAATGAGCAGTTCTTC.

This clonotype was detected only a few times. The rearrangement joins TRBV7-9 to TRBJ2-2; no clear D gene. Trimming shortened V by 5 bases and J by 4 bases, and 5 bases separated the two germline ends. The CDR3 runs to 12 residues. From germline, CDR1 is SEHNR and CDR2 FQNEAQ (reference sequence). CDR3 region: CASSGITGELFF. The CDR3 region has the DNA TGTGCCAGCAGCGGGATCACCGGGGAGCTGTTTTTT.

This clonotype was found many times. CDR3 in amino acids: CASSSRVGEQFF. The CDR3 DNA is TGTGCCAGCAGCTCCAGGGTAGGTGAGCAGTTCTTC. V usage is TRBV5-6 and J usage is TRBJ2-1; perhaps TRBD1 as D (5 bases). V lost 3 bases to trimming and J lost 9 bases, with 10 bases between them. Germline assignment: CDR1 SGHDT and CDR2 YYEEEE. The CDR3 runs 12 residues.

This clonotype was seen a handful of times. The CDR3 DNA reads TGTGCCAGCAGTTTGTGGGGACTAGCGGGGGTGGATGAGCAGTTCTTC. This encodes CASSLWGLAGVDEQFF. The genes are TRBV27 and TRBJ2-1; 14 positions agree with TRBD2. The CDR3 contains 16 residues. V lost 3 bases, J lost 8 bases, and 6 bases stayed unmatched. Germline V gives CDR1 MNHEY, CDR2 SMNVEV (reference sequence).

This clonotype was seen ten or more times. The chain couples TRBV7-2 to TRBJ2-7, with 7 bases lining up with TRBD2. The length of the CDR3 is 15 residues. CDR1 SGHTA and CDR2 FQGNSA come from the germline V gene. The V gene end was trimmed by 1 base and the J gene end by 2 bases; junction bases not matched to a gene: 5. CDR3: CASSLGASGTYEQYF. The CDR3 DNA sequence: TGTGCCAGCAGCTTAGGGGCTAGCGGCACCTACGAGCAGTACTTC.

This clonotype was detected only a few times. V and J are TRBV24-1 and TRBJ1-2, with D perhaps matching TRBD1 (5 bases). The CDR3 totals 11 residues. Germline-derived CDR1 and CDR2 are KGHDR and SFDVKD. CDR3 sequence: CATSDSHGYTF. CDR3 in DNA: TGTGCGACCTCCGACAGCCATGGCTACACCTTC.

This clonotype was counted a few times. The chain recombines TRBV7-4 with TRBJ2-7; 10 positions match TRBD1. CDR1 is SGHVT and CDR2 is SQSDAQ in the germline V gene. The V gene end was trimmed by 5 bases and the J gene end by 0 bases; junction bases not matched to a gene: 7. The CDR3 is 16 residues long. The CDR3 here is CASSPRDRGPSYEQYF. CDR3 DNA: TGTGCCAGCAGCCCCCGGGACAGGGGACCCTCCTACGAGCAGTACTTC.